The 7 T cell receptor beta chains below come from one sample, sequenced in a study of CD8+ T cells in alopecia areata. RNA, once extracted, was reverse transcribed into cDNA for use as the sequencing template. The method was immunoSEQ multiplex PCR; TCRdb's version includes in-frame clones alone and lacks a portion of them. The repertoire has roughly 100,000 clones, 85% to 90% of them found once; the top ten carry approximately 10%. Treatment defined: oral pan-JAK inhibitor, 5-10 mg twice daily. Sample: CD8+ T cells sorted from blood, taken at roughly week 30, from a patient treated with tofacitinib. The origin of the receptors is a human donor with alopecia areata.

The genes are TRBV2 and TRBJ2-1, with D possibly matching TRBD2 (6 bases). The germline CDR1 and CDR2 sequences are SNHLY and FYNNEI. This CDR3 region has 13 residues. V lost 4 bases, J lost 8 bases, and 12 bases lay in between. CDR3 nucleotide sequence: TGTGCCAGCAGTGGGCTAGCGAGGCATGAGCAGTTCTTC. Translation gives CASSGLARHEQFF.

The chain combines TRBV29-1 with TRBJ1-1, with no clear D. The V end was cut by 4 bases, the J end by 8 bases, with 8 bases between. Looked up from germline, CDR1 is SQVTM and CDR2 is ANQGSEA. The CDR3 runs 10 residues. CDR3 sequence reads: CSVVGGEAFF. In nucleotides, the CDR3 is TGCAGCGTTGTGGGAGGGGAAGCTTTCTTT.

The J gene is TRBJ2-7, the V gene TRBV29-1; TRBD2 matches at 13 bases. This CDR3 region has 16 residues. The V gene end was trimmed by 8 bases and the J gene end by 0 bases; junction bases not matched to a gene: 10. Germline V gene data show CDR1 as SQVTM and CDR2 as ANQGSEA. In DNA form, the CDR3 reads TGCAGCATCGCCGGGACTAGCGGGGCCCACTCCTACGAGCAGTACTTC. Translated: CSIAGTSGAHSYEQYF.

The J gene is TRBJ2-1, the V gene TRBV7-9; a possible D gene is TRBD2 (6 bases). V lost 1 base, J lost 10 bases, and 8 bases lay in between. This CDR3 comprises 12 residues. Per the germline V gene, CDR1 is SEHNR and CDR2 is FQNEAQ (reference sequence). The CDR3 DNA sequence: TGTGCCAGCAGCTTAGGGGCGGGGGAGCAGTTCTTC. This codes for CASSLGAGEQFF. Using reference TRBV7-9 and TRBJ2-1 for the parts outside the CDR3, the full variable domain is DTGVSQNPRHKITKRGQNVTFRCDPISEHNRLYWYRQTLGQGPEFLTYFQNEAQLEKSRLLSDRFSAERPKGSFSTLEIQRTEQGDSAMYLCASSLGAGEQFFGPGTRLTVL.

The V gene is TRBV6-1, the J gene TRBJ2-7, with 11 bases fitting TRBD1. The germline CDR1 and CDR2 sequences are MNHNS and SASEGT. This CDR3 has 16 residues. The V and J ends lost 4 bases and 5 bases, in that order; junction bases with no gene match: 10. CDR3 nucleotides: TGTGCCAGCAGTGTGGGACAGGGGGTTTTATTGGACGAGCAGTACTTC. Amino acid sequence: CASSVGQGVLLDEQYF.

This CDR3 is CASSSSLFPGANVLTF. As DNA, the CDR3 is TGTGCCAGCAGCTCATCCCTTTTCCCTGGGGCCAACGTCCTGACTTTC. The rearrangement uses TRBV7-9 and TRBJ2-6; D is ambiguous. Trimming took 4 bases from V and 2 from J, leaving 12 bases between them. Germline assignment: CDR1 SEHNR and CDR2 FQNEAQ (reference sequence). The CDR3 totals 16 residues.

The chain couples TRBV4-1 to TRBJ2-7, with 7 bases aligning to TRBD2. The V gene end was trimmed by 4 bases and the J gene end by 3 bases; junction bases not matched to a gene: 9. Germline values: CDR1 MGHRA, CDR2 YSYEKL. The CDR3 loop spans 15 amino acids. CDR3 residues: CASSPFFASGYEQYF. The CDR3 DNA reads TGCGCCAGCAGCCCATTTTTTGCTAGCGGCTACGAGCAGTACTTC.